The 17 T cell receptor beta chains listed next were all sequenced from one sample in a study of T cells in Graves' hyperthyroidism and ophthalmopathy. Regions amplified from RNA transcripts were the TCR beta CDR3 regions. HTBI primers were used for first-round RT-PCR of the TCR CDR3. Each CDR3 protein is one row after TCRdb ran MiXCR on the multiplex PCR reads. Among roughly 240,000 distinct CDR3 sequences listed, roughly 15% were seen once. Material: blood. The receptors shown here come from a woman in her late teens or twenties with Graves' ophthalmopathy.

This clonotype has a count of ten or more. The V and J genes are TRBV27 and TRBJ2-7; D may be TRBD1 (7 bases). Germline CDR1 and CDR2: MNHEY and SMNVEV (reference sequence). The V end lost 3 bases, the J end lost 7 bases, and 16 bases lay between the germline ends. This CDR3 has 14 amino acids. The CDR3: CASSFIQGGTEQYF. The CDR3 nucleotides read TGTGCCAGCAGTTTCATCCAGGGGGGAACGGAGCAGTACTTC.

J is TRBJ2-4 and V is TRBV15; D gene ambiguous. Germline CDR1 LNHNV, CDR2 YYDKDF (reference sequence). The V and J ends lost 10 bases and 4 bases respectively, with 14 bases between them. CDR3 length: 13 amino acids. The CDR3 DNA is TGTGCCAGCAAGGGCCGGGCTAAAAACATTCAGTACTTC. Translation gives CASKGRAKNIQYF.

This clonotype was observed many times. This CDR3 is CASSRPPTGKGETQYF. The CDR3 region has the DNA TGTGCCAGCAGCCGTCCGCCTACTGGCAAGGGAGAGACCCAGTACTTC. The chain carries TRBV6-2 or TRBV6-3 and TRBJ2-5; D ambiguous. This CDR3 has 16 residues. CDR1 and CDR2 (germline): MNHEY, SVGEGT. Trimming took off 6 bases at V and 4 bases at J, with 21 bases between the two ends.

The CDR3 here is CASSQEGSGLATLDTQYF. DNA for the CDR3: TGTGCCAGCAGCCAAGAAGGTTCGGGACTAGCCACTCTGGATACGCAGTATTTT. The rearrangement joins TRBV4-2 to TRBJ2-3, with TRBD2 identical over 9 bases. Trimming cost V 0 bases and J 6 bases; bases outside gene matches: 13. CDR1 and CDR2 from the germline V gene are LGHNA and YNFKEQ. The CDR3 loop spans 18 amino acids.

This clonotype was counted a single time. The CDR3 nucleotides are TGTGCCAGCAGCCCGGACAGATCTGGCTACACCTTC. Translating it yields CASSPDRSGYTF. The gene calls are TRBV12-3 or TRBV12-4 and TRBJ1-2, with D possibly TRBD1 on 6 matching bases. Trimming stripped 6 bases from V and 7 bases from J, with 12 bases between. This CDR3 contains 12 residues.

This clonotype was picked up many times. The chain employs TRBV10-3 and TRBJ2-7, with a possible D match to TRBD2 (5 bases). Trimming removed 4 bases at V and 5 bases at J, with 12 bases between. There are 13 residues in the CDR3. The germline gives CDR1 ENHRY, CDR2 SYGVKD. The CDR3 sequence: CAISVRVGDEQYF. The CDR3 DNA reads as TGTGCCATCAGTGTAAGGGTGGGAGACGAGCAGTACTTC.

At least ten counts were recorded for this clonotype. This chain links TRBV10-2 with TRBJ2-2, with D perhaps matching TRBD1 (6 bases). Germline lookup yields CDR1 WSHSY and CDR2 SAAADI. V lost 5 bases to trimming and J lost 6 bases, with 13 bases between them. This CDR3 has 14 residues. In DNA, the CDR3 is TGCGCCAGCAGTATTGTCACAGGGTCCGGGGAGCTGTTTTTT. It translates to CASSIVTGSGELFF.

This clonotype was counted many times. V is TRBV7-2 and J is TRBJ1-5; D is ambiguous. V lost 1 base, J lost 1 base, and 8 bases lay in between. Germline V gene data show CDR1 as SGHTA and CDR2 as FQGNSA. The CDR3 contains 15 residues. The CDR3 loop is CASSLESWSNQPQHF. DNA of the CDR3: TGTGCCAGCAGCTTAGAGTCTTGGAGCAATCAGCCCCAGCATTTT.

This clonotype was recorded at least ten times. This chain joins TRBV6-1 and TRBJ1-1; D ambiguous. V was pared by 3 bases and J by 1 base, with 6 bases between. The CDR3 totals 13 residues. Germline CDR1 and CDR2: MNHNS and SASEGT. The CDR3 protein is CASSESQNTEAFF. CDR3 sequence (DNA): TGTGCCAGCAGTGAGAGCCAGAACACTGAAGCTTTCTTT.

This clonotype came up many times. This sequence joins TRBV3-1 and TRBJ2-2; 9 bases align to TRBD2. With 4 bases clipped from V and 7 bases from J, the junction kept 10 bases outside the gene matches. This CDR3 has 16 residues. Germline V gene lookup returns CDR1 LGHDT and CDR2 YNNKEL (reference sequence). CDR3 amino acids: CASSLMGGGANGELFF. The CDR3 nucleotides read TGTGCCAGCAGCCTGATGGGCGGGGGGGCGAACGGGGAGCTGTTTTTT. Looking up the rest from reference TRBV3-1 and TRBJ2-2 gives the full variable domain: DTAVSQTPKYLVTQMGNDKSIKCEQNLGHDTMYWYKQDSKKFLKIMFSYNNKELIINETVPNRFSPKSPDKAHLNLHINSLELGDSAVYFCASSLMGGGANGELFFGEGSRLTVL.

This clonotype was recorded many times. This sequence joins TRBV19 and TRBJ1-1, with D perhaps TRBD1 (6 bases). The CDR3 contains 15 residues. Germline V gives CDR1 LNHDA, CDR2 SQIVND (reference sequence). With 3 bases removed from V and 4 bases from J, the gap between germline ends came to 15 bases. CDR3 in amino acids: CASSMGGQAATEAFF. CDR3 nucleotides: TGTGCCAGTAGTATGGGGGGACAAGCCGCCACTGAAGCTTTCTTT.

The chain's CDR3 is CASSSGGSDTQYF. The CDR3 coding sequence is TGTGCCAGCAGTTCGGGGGGCTCAGATACGCAGTATTTT. This rearrangement joins TRBV11-1 to TRBJ2-3, with D maybe TRBD2 (7 bases). The germline V and J ends were trimmed by 6 bases and 4 bases, with 11 bases remaining between them. The CDR3 totals 13 residues. Germline assignment: CDR1 SGHAT and CDR2 FQDESV (reference sequence).

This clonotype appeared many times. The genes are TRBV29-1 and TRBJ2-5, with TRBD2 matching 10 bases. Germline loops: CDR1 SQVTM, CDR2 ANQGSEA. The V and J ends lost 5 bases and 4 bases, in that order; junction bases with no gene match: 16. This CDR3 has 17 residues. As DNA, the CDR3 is TGCAGCGTTATAGGAGGGACTAGCGAGAGATTTGCAGAGACCCAGTACTTC. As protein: CSVIGGTSERFAETQYF.

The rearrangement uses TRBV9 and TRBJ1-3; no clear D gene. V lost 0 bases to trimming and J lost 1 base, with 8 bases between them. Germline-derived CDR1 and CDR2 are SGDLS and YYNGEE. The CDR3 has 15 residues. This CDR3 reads CASSVEPVSGNTIYF. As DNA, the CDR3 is TGTGCCAGCAGCGTAGAGCCCGTTTCTGGAAACACCATATATTTT. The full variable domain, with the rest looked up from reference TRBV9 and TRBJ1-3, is DSGVTQTPKHLITATGQRVTLRCSPRSGDLSVYWYQQSLDQGLQFLIQYYNGEERAKGNILERFSAQQFPDLHSELNLSSLELGDSALYFCASSVEPVSGNTIYFGEGSWLTVV.

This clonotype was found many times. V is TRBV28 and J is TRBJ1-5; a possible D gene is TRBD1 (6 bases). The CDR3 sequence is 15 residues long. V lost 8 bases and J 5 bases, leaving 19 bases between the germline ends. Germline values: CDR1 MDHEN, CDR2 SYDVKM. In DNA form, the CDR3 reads TGTGCCAGCCGACCCGGCGGGGGGGCTCATCAGCCCCAGCATTTT. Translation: CASRPGGGAHQPQHF. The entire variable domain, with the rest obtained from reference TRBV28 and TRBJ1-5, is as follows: DVKVTQSSRYLVKRTGEKVFLECVQDMDHENMFWYRQDPGLGLRLIYFSYDVKMKEKGDIPEGYSVSREKKERFSLILESASTNQTSMYLCASRPGGGAHQPQHFGDGTRLSIL.

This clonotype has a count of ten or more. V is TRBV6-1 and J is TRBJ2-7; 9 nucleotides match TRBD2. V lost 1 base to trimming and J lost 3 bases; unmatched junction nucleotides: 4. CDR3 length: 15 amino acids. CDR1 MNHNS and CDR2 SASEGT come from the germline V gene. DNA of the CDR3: TGTGCCAGCAGTGAAGGAGTAGCGGGAGACTACGAGCAGTACTTC. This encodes CASSEGVAGDYEQYF.

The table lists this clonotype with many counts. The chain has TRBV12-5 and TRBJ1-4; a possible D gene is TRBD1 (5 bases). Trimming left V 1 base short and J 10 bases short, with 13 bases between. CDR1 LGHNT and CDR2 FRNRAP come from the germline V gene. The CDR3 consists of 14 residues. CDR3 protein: CASGLGQGGGKLFF. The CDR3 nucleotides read TGTGCTAGTGGTTTGGGGCAGGGAGGAGGAAAACTGTTTTTT.